Here is one T cell receptor (beta chain) with its context. Antigen: not known. The record originates from a study of cytomegalovirus exposure and HLA in healthy donors. The CDR3 contains 16 residues. The germline gives CDR1 KGHSH, CDR2 LQKENI. With 0 bases clipped from V and 4 bases from J, the junction kept 4 bases outside the gene matches. 13 Jbeta primers and 60 Vbeta primers were used for the PCR. TCRdb's table, derived via immunoSEQ multiplex PCR, lists solely in-frame clones and lacks some. The data contain 210,000 or so clones, more than 70% of them singletons. Study-level findings and limits: As a later analysis showed, a missense DCLRE1C variant was linked to trimming of TCR beta V- and J-genes.

Sequencing was performed on PBMCs. This rearrangement joins TRBV18 to TRBJ2-1, with 9 positions matching TRBD1. This clonotype was obtained from a human donor in good health. The CDR3 loop reads CASSPPRTGVYNEQFF. The DNA for the CDR3 is TGTGCCAGCTCACCACCCCGGACAGGGGTTTACAATGAGCAGTTCTTC.